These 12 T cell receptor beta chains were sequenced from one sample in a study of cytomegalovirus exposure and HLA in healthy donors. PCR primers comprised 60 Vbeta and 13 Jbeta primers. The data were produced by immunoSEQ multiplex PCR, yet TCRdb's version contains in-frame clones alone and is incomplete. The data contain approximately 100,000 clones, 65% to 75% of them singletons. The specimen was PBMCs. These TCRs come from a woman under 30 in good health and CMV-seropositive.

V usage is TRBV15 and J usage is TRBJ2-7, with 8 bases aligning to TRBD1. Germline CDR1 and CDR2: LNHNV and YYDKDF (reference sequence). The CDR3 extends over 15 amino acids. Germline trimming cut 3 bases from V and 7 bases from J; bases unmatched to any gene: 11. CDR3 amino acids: CATSSGQGGAEEQYF. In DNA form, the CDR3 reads TGTGCCACCAGCAGCGGACAGGGAGGAGCGGAAGAGCAGTACTTC.

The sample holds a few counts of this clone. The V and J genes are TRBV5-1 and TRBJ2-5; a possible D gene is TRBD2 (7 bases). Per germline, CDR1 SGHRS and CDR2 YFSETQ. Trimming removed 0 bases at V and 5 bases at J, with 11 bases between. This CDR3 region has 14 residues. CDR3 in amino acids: CASSLDREGETQYF. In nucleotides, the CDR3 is TGCGCCAGCAGCTTGGACAGGGAGGGGGAGACCCAGTACTTC.

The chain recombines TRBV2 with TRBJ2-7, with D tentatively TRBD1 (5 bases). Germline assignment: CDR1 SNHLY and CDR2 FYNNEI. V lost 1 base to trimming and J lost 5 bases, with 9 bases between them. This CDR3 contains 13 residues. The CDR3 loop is CASSEDRGNEQYF. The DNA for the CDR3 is TGTGCCAGCAGTGAAGATAGGGGCAACGAGCAGTACTTC. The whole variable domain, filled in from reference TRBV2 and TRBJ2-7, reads EPEVTQTPSHQVTQMGQEVILRCVPISNHLYFYWYRQILGQKVEFLVSFYNNEISEKSEIFDDQFSVERPDGSNFTLKIRSTKLEDSAMYFCASSEDRGNEQYFGPGTRLTVT.

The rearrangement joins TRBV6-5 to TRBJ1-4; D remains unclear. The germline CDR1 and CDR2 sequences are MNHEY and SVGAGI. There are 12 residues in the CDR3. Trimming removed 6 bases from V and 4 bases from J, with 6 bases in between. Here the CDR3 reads CASRTSNEKLFF. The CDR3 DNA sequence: TGTGCCAGCAGAACCAGTAATGAAAAACTGTTTTTT.

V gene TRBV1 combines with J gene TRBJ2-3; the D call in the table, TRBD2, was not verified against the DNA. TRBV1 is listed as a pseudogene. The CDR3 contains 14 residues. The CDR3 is CTSSQSSSTDTQYF. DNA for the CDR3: TGCACCAGCAGCCAATCTAGCAGCACAGATACGCAGTATTTT.

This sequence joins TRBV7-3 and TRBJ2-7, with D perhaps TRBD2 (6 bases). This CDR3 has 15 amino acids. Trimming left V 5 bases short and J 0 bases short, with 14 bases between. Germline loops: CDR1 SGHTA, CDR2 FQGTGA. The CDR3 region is CASSLGGPGSYEQYF. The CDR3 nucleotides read TGTGCCAGCAGCCTAGGAGGGCCTGGCTCCTACGAGCAGTACTTC.

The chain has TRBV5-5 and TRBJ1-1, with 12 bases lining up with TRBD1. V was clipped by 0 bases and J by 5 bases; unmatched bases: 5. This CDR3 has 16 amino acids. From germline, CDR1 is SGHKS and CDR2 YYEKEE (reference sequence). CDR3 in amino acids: CASSLGGTGGVTEAFF. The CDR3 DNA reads TGTGCCAGCAGCTTGGGGGGGACAGGGGGCGTTACTGAAGCTTTCTTT.

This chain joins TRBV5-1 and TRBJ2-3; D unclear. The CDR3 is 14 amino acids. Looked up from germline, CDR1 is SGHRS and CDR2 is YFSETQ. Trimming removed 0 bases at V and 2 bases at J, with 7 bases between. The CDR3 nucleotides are TGCGCCAGCAGCTTGGGGGCCTACACAGATACGCAGTATTTT. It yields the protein CASSLGAYTDTQYF.

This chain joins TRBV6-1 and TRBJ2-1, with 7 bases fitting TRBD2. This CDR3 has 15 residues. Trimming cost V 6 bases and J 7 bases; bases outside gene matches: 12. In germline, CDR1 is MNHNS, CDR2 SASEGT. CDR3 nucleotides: TGTGCCAGCAGCCCAAAGGAAGCGGGAAGTAATGAGCAGTTCTTC. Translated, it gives CASSPKEAGSNEQFF.

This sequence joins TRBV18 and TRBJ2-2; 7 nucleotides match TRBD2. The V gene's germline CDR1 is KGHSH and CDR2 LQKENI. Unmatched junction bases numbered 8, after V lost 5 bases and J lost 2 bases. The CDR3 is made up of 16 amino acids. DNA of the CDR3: TGTGCCAGCTCATCTACGGGACTACATAACACCGGGGAGCTGTTTTTT. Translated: CASSSTGLHNTGELFF.

The CDR3 protein is CASSQDRGTGNTIYF. In nucleotides, the CDR3 is TGCGCCAGCAGCCAAGACCGGGGGACTGGAAACACCATATATTTT. This sequence joins TRBV4-1 and TRBJ1-3, with D possibly TRBD1 on 5 matching bases. V was trimmed by 0 bases and J by 2 bases, leaving 8 bases between them. The CDR3 loop spans 15 amino acids. CDR1 and CDR2 from the germline V gene are MGHRA and YSYEKL.

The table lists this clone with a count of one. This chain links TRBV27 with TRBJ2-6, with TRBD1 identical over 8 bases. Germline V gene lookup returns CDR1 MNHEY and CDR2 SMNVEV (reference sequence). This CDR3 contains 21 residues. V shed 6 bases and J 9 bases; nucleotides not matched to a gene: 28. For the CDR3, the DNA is TGTGCCAGCAGAGGGGGACAGGACAGGTCACTAACCAAGCGCCCTTACAACGTCCTGACTTTC. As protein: CASRGGQDRSLTKRPYNVLTF.